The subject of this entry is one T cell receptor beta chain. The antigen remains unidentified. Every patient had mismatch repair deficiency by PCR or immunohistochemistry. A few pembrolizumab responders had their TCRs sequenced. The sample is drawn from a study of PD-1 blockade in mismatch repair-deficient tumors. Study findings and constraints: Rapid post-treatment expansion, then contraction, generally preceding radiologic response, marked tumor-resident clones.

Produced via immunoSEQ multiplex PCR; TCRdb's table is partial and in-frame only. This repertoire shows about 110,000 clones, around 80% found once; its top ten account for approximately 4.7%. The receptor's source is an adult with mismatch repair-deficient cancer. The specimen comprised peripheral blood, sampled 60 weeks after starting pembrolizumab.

The DNA for the CDR3 is TGTGCCAGCAGTTTAATGGGGCTGGGCACCGGGGAGCTGTTTTTT. Translated: CASSLMGLGTGELFF. V is TRBV27 and J is TRBJ2-2; D is perhaps TRBD1 (5 bases). The V gene lost 2 bases and the J gene lost 4 bases, with 11 bases spanning the gap. This CDR3 comprises 15 residues. Germline V gene lookup returns CDR1 MNHEY and CDR2 SMNVEV (reference sequence).